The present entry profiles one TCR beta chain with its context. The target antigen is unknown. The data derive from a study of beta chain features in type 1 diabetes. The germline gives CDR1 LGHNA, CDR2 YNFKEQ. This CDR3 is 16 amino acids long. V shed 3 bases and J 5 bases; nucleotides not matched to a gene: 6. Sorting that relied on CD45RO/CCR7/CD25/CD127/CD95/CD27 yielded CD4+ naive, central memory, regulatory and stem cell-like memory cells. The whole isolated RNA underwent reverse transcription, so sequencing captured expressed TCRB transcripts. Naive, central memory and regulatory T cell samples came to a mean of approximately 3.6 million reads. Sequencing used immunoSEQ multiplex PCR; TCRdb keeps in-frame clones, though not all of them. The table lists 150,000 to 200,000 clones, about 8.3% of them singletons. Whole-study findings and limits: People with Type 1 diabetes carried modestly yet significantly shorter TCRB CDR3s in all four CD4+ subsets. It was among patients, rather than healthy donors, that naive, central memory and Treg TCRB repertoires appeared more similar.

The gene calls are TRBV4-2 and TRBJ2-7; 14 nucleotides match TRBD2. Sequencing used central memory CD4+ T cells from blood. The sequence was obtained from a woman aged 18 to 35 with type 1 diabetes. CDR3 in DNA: TGTGCCAGCAGCCAGGTTCGGGGACTAGCGGGAGACGAGCAGTACTTC. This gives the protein CASSQVRGLAGDEQYF.